Below are 32 T cell receptor beta chains sequenced from a single sample in a study of blood T cell repertoires in COVID-19. The table came from immunoSEQ multiplex PCR; TCRdb's copy has only in-frame clones and leaves some out. The sample contains about 58,000 clones, 60% to 85% of which appear only once. The sample consisted of peripheral blood. These receptor sequences come from a human donor in a cohort sampled during active COVID-19.

The rearrangement uses TRBV5-6 and TRBJ1-6, with TRBD1 matching 7 bases. From germline, CDR1 is SGHDT and CDR2 YYEEEE. The V gene end was trimmed by 4 bases and the J gene end by 9 bases; junction bases not matched to a gene: 7. The CDR3 length is 14 residues. In nucleotides, the CDR3 is TGTGCCAGCAGCGTCGCAGGGGGTGGTTCACCCCTCCACTTT. Protein product: CASSVAGGGSPLHF.

The gene calls are TRBV5-5 and TRBJ2-5, with TRBD2 identical over 11 bases. This CDR3 is 16 amino acids long. Per the germline V gene, CDR1 is SGHKS and CDR2 is YYEKEE (reference sequence). Trimming at V came to 0 bases and at J to 3 bases, leaving 4 bases not matched to a gene. The CDR3 loop reads CASSLGLAGYKETQYF. The CDR3 nucleotides are TGTGCCAGCAGCTTGGGACTAGCGGGATACAAAGAGACCCAGTACTTC. Full variable domain (outside the CDR3, taken from reference TRBV5-5 and TRBJ2-5): DAGVTQSPTHLIKTRGQQVTLRCSPISGHKSVSWYQQVLGQGPQFIFQYYEKEERGRGNFPDRFSARQFPNYSSELNVNALLLGDSALYLCASSLGLAGYKETQYFGPGTRLLVL.

J is TRBJ2-7 and V is TRBV5-1; 9 bases match TRBD1. The germline V gene has CDR1 SGHRS and CDR2 YFSETQ. V lost 4 bases, J lost 5 bases, and 7 bases stayed unmatched. This CDR3 is 14 amino acids long. This CDR3 reads CASSRWTGVNEQYF. CDR3 nucleotides: TGCGCCAGCAGCCGATGGACAGGGGTTAACGAGCAGTACTTC.

This clone was detected only a few times. The rearrangement joins TRBV9 to TRBJ2-3, with D possibly matching TRBD2 (6 bases). Trimming removed 0 bases at V and 2 bases at J, with 10 bases between. The CDR3 loop spans 15 amino acids. Germline CDR1 reads SGDLS; CDR2 reads YYNGEE. The CDR3 loop reads CASSVGAGITDTQYF. CDR3 DNA sequence: TGTGCCAGCAGCGTAGGGGCGGGAATCACAGATACGCAGTATTTT.

The J gene is TRBJ1-1, the V gene TRBV28, with no clear D. The CDR3 sequence is 18 residues long. Germline assignment: CDR1 MDHEN and CDR2 SYDVKM. With 7 bases removed from V and 7 bases from J, the gap between germline ends came to 31 bases. CDR3 coding DNA: TGTGCCAGCATACGGAGTTGGGTGAAAGGTGGTAGGAGGGTTGAAGCTTTCTTT. Encoded protein: CASIRSWVKGGRRVEAFF. The whole variable domain, remainder taken from reference TRBV28 and TRBJ1-1, is DVKVTQSSRYLVKRTGEKVFLECVQDMDHENMFWYRQDPGLGLRLIYFSYDVKMKEKGDIPEGYSVSREKKERFSLILESASTNQTSMYLCASIRSWVKGGRRVEAFFGQGTRLTVV.

The rearrangement links TRBV6-5 to TRBJ1-2, with 7 nucleotides matching TRBD1. In germline, CDR1 is MNHEY, CDR2 SVGAGI. The CDR3 has 13 residues. The junction had 8 bases not matched to a gene; V was cut back by 6 bases and J by 7 bases. CDR3 region: CASSDTGVSGYTF. CDR3 DNA: TGTGCCAGCAGCGACACAGGGGTTTCTGGCTACACCTTC.

The chain combines TRBV6-5 with TRBJ2-7; 10 bases match TRBD2. The junction had 10 bases not matched to a gene; V was cut back by 6 bases and J by 5 bases. This CDR3 comprises 15 residues. CDR1 and CDR2 (germline): MNHEY, SVGAGI. CDR3 in DNA: TGTGCCAGCAGCAATCTAGCGGGAGTTTATCACGAGCAGTACTTC. It codes for CASSNLAGVYHEQYF.

This clone was detected only once. This rearrangement joins TRBV28 to TRBJ1-3; the match to TRBD1 covers 8 bases. The J segment lost 0 bases and the V segment lost 3 bases, leaving 1 base of the junction unmatched. The CDR3 loop spans 15 amino acids. Per the germline V gene, CDR1 is MDHEN and CDR2 is SYDVKM. CDR3 amino acids: CASSFDRGSGNTIYF. Here the CDR3 DNA reads TGTGCCAGCAGTTTCGACAGGGGCTCTGGAAACACCATATATTTT.

The chain couples TRBV6-5 to TRBJ2-7; D might be TRBD2 (6 bases). There are 15 residues in the CDR3. Germline CDR1 reads MNHEY; CDR2 reads SVGAGI. V dropped 6 bases and J dropped 6 bases, with 21 bases sitting between them. In nucleotides, the CDR3 is TGTGCCAGCAGCCACCCGGGATCCGGGAGAGGCGAGCAGTACTTC. This codes for CASSHPGSGRGEQYF.

The chain combines TRBV30 with TRBJ1-6; D call uncertain. V lost 2 bases, J lost 6 bases, and 8 bases lay in between. This CDR3 has 13 amino acids. Germline V gene sequence: CDR1 GTSNPN, CDR2 SVGIG (reference sequence). The DNA for the CDR3 is TGTGCCTGGAGTAAGCAAACTAATTCACCCCTCCACTTT. Translation gives CAWSKQTNSPLHF.

V gene TRBV5-1 combines with J gene TRBJ1-6, with 7 bases lining up with TRBD1. J was trimmed by 7 bases and V by 4 bases; bases with no gene match: 11. The length of the CDR3 is 16 residues. CDR1 SGHRS and CDR2 YFSETQ come from the germline V gene. The CDR3: CASSPEGALRNSPLHF. CDR3 bases: TGCGCCAGCAGCCCAGAGGGGGCTTTACGGAATTCACCCCTCCACTTT.

This clone was detected only a few times. The chain has TRBV5-6 and TRBJ2-7, with a possible D match to TRBD2 (6 bases). V was cut by 5 bases and J by 3 bases, with 18 bases left in between. The CDR3 spans 15 residues. CDR1 is SGHDT and CDR2 is YYEEEE in the germline V gene. CDR3 sequence (DNA): TGTGCCAGCAGGATGAGGACGGGAGACGTCTACGAGCAGTACTTC. Translation: CASRMRTGDVYEQYF.

The V call is TRBV4-2, the J call TRBJ1-2, with D possibly TRBD1 on 6 matching bases. The CDR3 extends over 16 amino acids. Germline V gene lookup returns CDR1 LGHNA and CDR2 YNFKEQ. V dropped 0 bases and J dropped 4 bases, with 15 bases sitting between them. CDR3 in amino acids: CASSQDRGGYSYGYTF. For the CDR3, the DNA is TGTGCCAGCAGCCAAGATAGGGGGGGATATAGCTATGGCTACACCTTC.

This chain links TRBV11-2 with TRBJ2-7, with TRBD1 matching 7 bases. J lost 2 bases, V lost 2 bases, and 3 bases had no gene match. The CDR3 is 14 residues long. Per germline, CDR1 SGHAT and CDR2 FQNNGV. Written as DNA, the CDR3 is TGTGCCAGCAGCTTAAGTCAGGGGGCCTACGAGCAGTACTTC. Translation: CASSLSQGAYEQYF.

The V and J genes are TRBV30 and TRBJ2-3; TRBD2 agrees at 7 bases. V dropped 4 bases and J dropped 0; count of bases not matched to a gene: 10. The CDR3 runs to 16 residues. Germline assignment: CDR1 GTSNPN and CDR2 SVGIG (reference sequence). The CDR3 is CAWNPGGRFSTDTQYF. CDR3 bases: TGTGCCTGGAATCCGGGGGGACGATTCAGCACAGATACGCAGTATTTT.

The chain combines TRBV3-1 (or the pseudogene TRBV3-2) with TRBJ2-7, with 13 bases identical to TRBD2. There are 17 residues in the CDR3. CDR1 is LGHDT and CDR2 is YNNKEL in the germline V gene (reference sequence). The V segment lost 0 bases and the J segment 4 bases; nucleotides outside the gene matches: 6. The CDR3 region is CASSQETSGRSRYEQYF. DNA for the CDR3: TGTGCCAGCAGCCAAGAGACTAGCGGGAGGTCCCGGTACGAGCAGTACTTC.

This rearrangement joins TRBV19 to TRBJ2-6, with 9 nucleotides matching TRBD1. J was trimmed by 1 base and V by 2 bases; bases with no gene match: 12. Germline loops: CDR1 LNHDA, CDR2 SQIVND (reference sequence). This CDR3 region has 20 residues. Here the CDR3 DNA reads TGTGCCAGTAGTATAAGTTTCAGAGGGACAGGGCATTCTGGGGCCAACGTCCTGACTTTC. Translation: CASSISFRGTGHSGANVLTF.

The chain links TRBV19 to TRBJ1-1; the D gene is possibly TRBD1 (6 bases). Trimming left V 5 bases short and J 11 bases short, with 15 bases between. The CDR3 spans 12 residues. Germline CDR1 and CDR2: LNHDA and SQIVND (reference sequence). CDR3 coding DNA: TGTGCCAGTAGTTTAATACAGGGTCCGGCTTTCTTT. This gives the protein CASSLIQGPAFF.

The rearrangement uses TRBV6-5 and TRBJ2-7; TRBD1 might be the D (5 bases). Germline loops: CDR1 MNHEY, CDR2 SVGAGI. Trimming left V 2 bases short and J 3 bases short, with 8 bases between. CDR3 length: 13 residues. CDR3 protein: CASSYARVYEQYF. The CDR3 nucleotides are TGTGCCAGCAGTTACGCCAGGGTCTACGAGCAGTACTTC.

This clone was seen a handful of times. The J gene is TRBJ2-7, the V gene TRBV5-5, with 8 positions matching TRBD1. The CDR3 extends over 16 amino acids. The V gene end was trimmed by 4 bases and the J gene end by 4 bases; junction bases not matched to a gene: 13. Germline assignment: CDR1 SGHKS and CDR2 YYEKEE (reference sequence). The DNA of the CDR3 is TGTGCCAGCAGCCCCACAGGGGGTTCGGGATCTTACGAGCAGTACTTC. Translating it yields CASSPTGGSGSYEQYF. Filled out from reference TRBV5-5 and TRBJ2-7, the complete variable domain reads DAGVTQSPTHLIKTRGQQVTLRCSPISGHKSVSWYQQVLGQGPQFIFQYYEKEERGRGNFPDRFSARQFPNYSSELNVNALLLGDSALYLCASSPTGGSGSYEQYFGPGTRLTVT.

The chain combines TRBV19 with TRBJ2-7; the match to TRBD1 covers 8 bases. V lost 9 bases, J lost 2 bases, and 6 bases stayed unmatched. CDR3 size: 13 residues. Germline V lookup: CDR1 LNHDA, CDR2 SQIVND (reference sequence). The CDR3 DNA sequence: TGTGCCAGATTGGGACAGGTGACCTACGAGCAGTACTTC. Translating gives CARLGQVTYEQYF. The entire variable domain, with the rest obtained from reference TRBV19 and TRBJ2-7, is as follows: DGGITQSPKYLFRKEGQNVTLSCEQNLNHDAMYWYRQDPGQGLRLIYYSQIVNDFQKGDIAEGYSVSREKKESFPLTVTSAQKNPTAFYLCARLGQVTYEQYFGPGTRLTVT.

This chain uses TRBV6-5 with TRBJ2-7, with D maybe TRBD2 (6 bases). CDR3 size: 14 residues. Germline lookup yields CDR1 MNHEY and CDR2 SVGAGI. The V end was cut by 2 bases, the J end by 3 bases, with 11 bases between. CDR3 in amino acids: CASSYGRDFYEQYF. In DNA, the CDR3 is TGTGCCAGCAGTTACGGTAGGGACTTCTACGAGCAGTACTTC.

The chain joins TRBV28 to TRBJ2-7, with D unresolved. The CDR3 length is 15 residues. V was pared by 3 bases and J by 2 bases, with 14 bases between. The germline V gene encodes CDR1 MDHEN and CDR2 SYDVKM. CDR3 nucleotides: TGTGCCAGCAGTTTTAACTTGATGATTCCCTACGAGCAGTACTTC. Translation: CASSFNLMIPYEQYF.

The rearrangement uses TRBV20-1 and TRBJ2-5, with 12 bases aligning to TRBD2. J was trimmed by 5 bases and V by 3 bases; bases with no gene match: 10. The germline V gene has CDR1 DFQATT and CDR2 SNEGSKA (reference sequence). The CDR3 runs 16 residues. The CDR3 region is CSASSLAGGPGETQYF. Written as DNA, the CDR3 is TGCAGTGCTAGTAGCCTAGCGGGAGGGCCCGGGGAGACCCAGTACTTC.

The chain links TRBV23-1 to TRBJ1-2; 7 bases match TRBD1. TRBV23-1 counts as an open reading frame of uncertain function. This CDR3 region has 11 residues. The ends lost 10 bases at V and 6 bases at J; junction bases unmatched: 5. CDR3 amino acids: CANGTENGYTF. The CDR3 DNA follows: TGCGCCAACGGGACAGAAAATGGCTACACCTTC.

This sequence joins TRBV2 and TRBJ2-7, with 8 bases fitting TRBD2. Germline trimming cut 8 bases from V and 3 bases from J; bases unmatched to any gene: 6. The CDR3 is made up of 13 amino acids. In germline, CDR1 is SNHLY, CDR2 FYNNEI. The CDR3 sequence: CASGAGEGYEQYF. For the CDR3, the DNA is TGTGCCAGCGGAGCGGGAGAGGGCTACGAGCAGTACTTC.

The chain's CDR3 is CASKELVTAGRGPFSYNEQFF. CDR3 DNA: TGTGCCAGCAAAGAGCTCGTTACGGCGGGACGTGGACCCTTCTCCTACAATGAGCAGTTCTTC. The chain employs TRBV27 and TRBJ2-1; possible D gene TRBD2, 6 bases. Trimming shortened V by 7 bases and J by 0 bases, and 31 bases separated the two germline ends. CDR3 length: 21 residues. Germline V gives CDR1 MNHEY, CDR2 SMNVEV (reference sequence).

This clone came up a few times. This chain links TRBV7-9 with TRBJ2-7; 8 nucleotides agree with TRBD1. The CDR3 length is 16 residues. Germline V gene sequence: CDR1 SEHNR, CDR2 FQNEAQ (reference sequence). V lost 2 bases and J lost 7; bases outside the gene matches: 13. In DNA form, the CDR3 reads TGTGCCAGCAGCTTACAGAGGACAGGGTCGGGTTGGGAGCAGTACTTC. Protein sequence: CASSLQRTGSGWEQYF.

J is TRBJ2-1 and V is TRBV7-9; 7 positions match TRBD1. Germline CDR1 reads SEHNR; CDR2 reads FQNEAQ (reference sequence). V lost 5 bases and J lost 6; bases outside the gene matches: 13. The CDR3 length is 16 residues. CDR3 bases: TGTGCCAGCAGCCCAGGCCGGGACAGAGCAACCAATGAGCAGTTCTTC. Residues: CASSPGRDRATNEQFF.

This clone has ten or more counts. The rearrangement uses TRBV30 and TRBJ1-3; D may be TRBD1 (5 bases). CDR1 and CDR2 from the germline V gene are GTSNPN and SVGIG (reference sequence). The CDR3 is 17 residues long. Trimming cost V 4 bases and J 0 bases, with 19 bases left between them. CDR3 sequence: CAWKRGGSGSSGNTIYF. CDR3 sequence (DNA): TGTGCCTGGAAAAGGGGAGGTAGTGGGAGCTCTGGAAACACCATATATTTT.

The gene calls are TRBV10-2 and TRBJ2-6; the D gene is possibly TRBD2 (6 bases). This CDR3 contains 19 residues. The germline V gene encodes CDR1 WSHSY and CDR2 SAAADI. The germline V and J ends were trimmed by 0 bases and 1 base, with 16 bases remaining between them. The CDR3 DNA sequence: TGCGCCAGCAGTGAGTCGAAGGCTAGCGAGCGTTCTGGGGCCAACGTCCTGACTTTC. Its protein product is CASSESKASERSGANVLTF.

The CDR3 sequence: CASSSGQGAFNQPQHF. The DNA of the CDR3 is TGTGCCAGCAGCTCAGGACAGGGGGCCTTCAATCAGCCCCAGCATTTT. The V and J genes are TRBV5-8 and TRBJ1-5; 11 positions agree with TRBD1. Germline V gene sequence: CDR1 SGHTS, CDR2 YDEGEE. The CDR3 covers 16 residues. V dropped 3 bases and J dropped 3; count of bases not matched to a gene: 5. The whole variable domain, remainder taken from reference TRBV5-8 and TRBJ1-5, is EAGVTQSPTHLIKTRGQQATLRCSPISGHTSVYWYQQALGLGLQFLLWYDEGEERNRGNFPPRFSGRQFPNYSSELNVNALELEDSALYLCASSSGQGAFNQPQHFGDGTRLSIL.